This T cell receptor beta chain comes out of a study of cytotoxic CD8 clonotypes in ibrutinib-treated CLL (dated by TCRdb to the early 2020s). As for the study more broadly: The cohort was composed of 11 relapsed/refractory and about 16 treatment-naive patients; IGHV unmutated status was identified in 17 to 18 patients. Every remission and progressive disease sample was obtained while ibrutinib was still being received by the patients. On average, each sample had roughly 250,000 productive templates and approximately 100,000 productive rearrangements. Responses were partial in some 24 patients and complete in 2; after median about 68 months follow-up, around 14 stayed in remission and around 12 progressed. Longitudinal samples were obtainable from about 30% of the roughly 86 participants in the trial. Cryopreserved peripheral blood mononuclear cells were collected before treatment, at response, and at either disease progression or sustained remission. The response samples were drawn at a median of approximately twelve months into treatment, with a range of about 6 to 36 months. The paper's findings and limits, for the study overall: Clonality rose at ibrutinib response, remained stable during sustained remission, and dropped back toward baseline at progression. Public clonotypes were rare and either shrank or stayed stable during treatment, and the rise in clonality at ibrutinib response reflected expansion of private clonotypes. Baseline clonality was found to be higher than that of age-matched healthy donors and was strongly correlated with circulating CD8+ T-cell counts. Sustained-remission and progressing patients did not have matched sampling times, and lymph node repertoires were not examined.

This sample's time point label indicates: 12 months on ibrutinib. For TCR beta library preparation, roughly 2.2 micrograms of genomic DNA were isolated from cryopreserved PBMCs. Longitudinal blood samples from CLL patients on ibrutinib monotherapy underwent high-throughput TCR beta sequencing. The patients were enrolled in a single-center, open-label phase 2 trial of ibrutinib monotherapy. The CDR3, from cysteine to phenylalanine, totals 16 residues. The DNA shown is the 48-base CDR3, in frame from base 1. V is shortened by 0 bases, J by 0 bases, and the region joining them spans 9 bases. The CDR1 and CDR2 encoded by the germline V gene are SGHAT and FQNNGV. Comment on this clone: Its specific antigen is unknown. No much larger clone exists at a distance of one base, and base qualities are not known.

The goal of deep resolution MiSeq sequencing was a depth between 1 in 1 million and 1 in 200,000 T cells, and coverage averaged 10x per clonotype. The immunoSEQ hsTCRB Kit was used to generate the TCR beta libraries. The authors processed their data as follows. ImmunoSEQ Data Assistant and ImmunoSEQ Analyzer were used for data analysis, and V, D and J genes were assigned according to IMGT definitions. Clonality, with values ranging from 0 to 1, was calculated as one minus the normalized Shannon entropy of productive rearrangement frequencies. Public clonotype analysis was restricted to overrepresented clonotypes comprising at least 0.05% of each patient's repertoire. Repertoires from some 13 age-matched healthy donors in immuneACCESS were used as clonality controls. TCRdb re-hosts the immuneACCESS table, in-frame sequences only. Its copies lack some clones; in the studies checked, an unresolved V gene accounts for under half of them, and the cause for the rest is not known. V, J and clone size derive from that table, while D and trimming were established from the DNA sequence. For this sample there are about 200,000 clones; 70% appear just once. Approximately 6.3% of the sample is held by the ten biggest clonotypes.

The clonotype was recovered from a human donor with chronic lymphocytic leukemia. The chain employs TRBV11-2 and TRBJ2-1; the D gene identity is not certain. This material consisted of PBMCs, taken after 12 months of ibrutinib treatment. The CDR3 region reads CASSLERQSSYNEQFF. The nucleotide sequence reads TGTGCCAGCAGCTTAGAAAGGCAGAGCTCCTACAATGAGCAGTTCTTC.